The clone carrying this T cell receptor (beta chain) was seen a few times. Its antigen is still unknown. This sample was included in a study of human T cells and chemical hapten exposure. The CDR3 has 11 residues. Trimming took 2 bases from V and 4 from J, leaving 3 bases between them. The germline V gene has CDR1 MNHEY and CDR2 SVGEGT. Study-level findings and limits: Donors were affected by alopecia, so their immune reaction might vary from that of healthy individuals.

Per the authors' pipeline: Individual samples carried between about 23,224 and 750,000 TCRs, with roughly 96,000 as the median. TCRdb re-analysed the RACE reads in MiXCR, keeping a single row per CDR3 protein. TCRdb's processing, not the authors', yielded these V and J calls. The repertoire has 120,000 or so distinct CDR3 sequences, 12% to 15% of them found once; the top ten carry around 0.99%. Time point described: patch test 1, 2 weeks after DPC sensitization. The treatment: therapeutic diphenylcyclopropenone sensitization with weekly scalp DPC. Researchers sampled blood before each patch test went on.

This sequence originates from a man younger than 30 with alopecia areata. Some clones in this sample may be carry-over from other donors' samples. Sequencing used whole blood, obtained in connection with sensitization to the hapten diphenylcyclopropenone (DPC). The gene calls are TRBV6-2 or TRBV6-3 and TRBJ2-7; D ambiguous. The CDR3: CASSYRYEQYF. The CDR3 nucleotides are TGTGCCAGCAGTTACAGGTACGAGCAGTACTTC.